This T cell receptor (beta chain) was sequenced during a study of cytomegalovirus exposure and HLA in healthy donors. General study points: An observed cluster of highly shared sequence variants was recorded as a likely sequencing artifact.

A word on this clone: Its specificity is unknown.

This CDR3 has 12 residues. Primers: 60 Vbeta forward and 13 Jbeta reverse. TCRdb's copy holds only in-frame clones and misses some; the assay was immunoSEQ multiplex PCR. The listing contains roughly 60,000 clones. The TCR sequence derives from a woman between 18 and 29 years old in good health and CMV-seronegative. Specimen: PBMCs. V is TRBV21-1 and J is TRBJ2-7; the DNA was not used to check the table's D call, TRBD1. TRBV21-1 is a pseudogene. The CDR3, as DNA: TGTGCCAGCAGCACAGGGGGCTACGAGCAGTACTTC. It is translated as CASSTGGYEQYF.